What follows are 22 T cell receptor beta chains derived from one specimen sequenced in a study of beta chain features in type 1 diabetes. Expressed TCRB transcripts were sequenced because the isolated RNA had all been reverse transcribed beforehand. TCRdb's table, derived via immunoSEQ multiplex PCR, lists solely in-frame clones and lacks some. The table lists some 150,000 clones, 6.9% of them singletons. The specimen sequenced was central memory CD4+ T cells from blood. The source of these receptors is a woman under 40 in good health.

This clone was observed many times. The V call is TRBV7-3, the J call TRBJ2-1; tentatively, D is TRBD2 (5 bases). This CDR3 region has 13 residues. Germline lookup yields CDR1 SGHTA and CDR2 FQGTGA. Between the trimmed V and J ends, which lost 0 bases and 9 bases, there was a span of 9 bases. DNA of the CDR3: TGTGCCAGCAGCTTAACTAGCGATCGTGAGCAGTTCTTC. This codes for CASSLTSDREQFF.

This clone was seen only a few times. J is TRBJ2-1 and V is TRBV28; 8 bases align to TRBD2. The J segment lost 3 bases and the V segment lost 4 bases, leaving 8 bases of the junction unmatched. This CDR3 is 16 amino acids long. Germline V gene sequence: CDR1 MDHEN, CDR2 SYDVKM. This CDR3 reads CASSSDPAGDYNEQFF. DNA of the CDR3: TGTGCCAGCAGTTCAGACCCAGCGGGAGACTACAATGAGCAGTTCTTC.

In its sample, this clone was seen a few times. This chain links TRBV6-1 with TRBJ2-5; a weak D match, TRBD2 (6 bases). From germline, CDR1 is MNHNS and CDR2 SASEGT. Trimming removed 8 bases at V and 2 bases at J, with 9 bases between. The CDR3 contains 12 residues. The CDR3 spells CASGAGQETQYF. Written as DNA, the CDR3 is TGTGCCAGCGGGGCGGGGCAAGAGACCCAGTACTTC.

The V and J genes are TRBV18 and TRBJ2-6, with 10 nucleotides matching TRBD1. V shed 3 bases and J 2 bases; nucleotides not matched to a gene: 4. The germline V gene encodes CDR1 KGHSH and CDR2 LQKENI. This CDR3 contains 17 residues. CDR3 sequence (DNA): TGTGCCAGCTCACCGGGACAGGGGACCCCTGGGGCCAACGTCCTGACTTTC. Its protein is CASSPGQGTPGANVLTF. The full variable domain, in which reference TRBV18 and TRBJ2-6 provide the parts outside the CDR3, is NAGVMQNPRHLVRRRGQEARLRCSPMKGHSHVYWYRQLPEEGLKFMVYLQKENIIDESGMPKERFSAEFPKEGPSILRIQQVVRGDSAAYFCASSPGQGTPGANVLTFGAGSRLTVL.

This clone is medium-sized in the sample. The gene calls are TRBV7-8 and TRBJ2-4; D is possibly TRBD2 (6 bases). The CDR3 runs 14 residues. V lost 5 bases, J lost 8 bases, and 16 bases lay in between. Germline assignment: CDR1 SGHVS and CDR2 FQNEAQ. CDR3: CASSPRDWVDIQYF. In DNA form, the CDR3 reads TGTGCCAGCAGCCCCCGGGACTGGGTGGACATTCAGTACTTC. The variable domain in full, completed from reference TRBV7-8 and TRBJ2-4, reads GAGVSQSPRYKVAKRGQDVALRCDPISGHVSLFWYQQALGQGPEFLTYFQNEAQLDKSGLPSDRFFAERPEGSVSTLKIQRTQQEDSAVYLCASSPRDWVDIQYFGAGTRLSVL.

V gene TRBV19 combines with J gene TRBJ2-7; the D is unclear. V was clipped by 6 bases and J by 4 bases, with 16 bases between them. Germline loops: CDR1 LNHDA, CDR2 SQIVND (reference sequence). This CDR3 is built from 14 residues. Here the CDR3 reads CASRARGKRYEQYF. CDR3 coding DNA: TGTGCCAGTAGGGCACGAGGAAAAAGGTACGAGCAGTACTTC.

The CDR3: CASSYHTGSGNTIYF. The CDR3 coding sequence is TGTGCCAGCAGTTACCATACAGGCTCTGGAAACACCATATATTTT. The chain recombines TRBV6-5 with TRBJ1-3; D is perhaps TRBD1 (5 bases). The CDR3 consists of 15 residues. With 2 bases removed from V and 0 bases from J, the gap between germline ends came to 8 bases. Germline CDR1 reads MNHEY; CDR2 reads SVGAGI.

This clone was recorded at least ten times. V and J are TRBV27 and TRBJ2-1; TRBD1 might be the D (6 bases). Trimming removed 4 bases at V and 11 bases at J, with 15 bases between. Germline CDR1 is MNHEY and CDR2 is SMNVEV (reference sequence). This CDR3 spans 13 amino acids. The CDR3 sequence: CASSSQGRAKQFF. The CDR3 DNA sequence: TGTGCCAGCAGTTCACAGGGTCGGGCAAAGCAGTTCTTC.

The rearrangement uses TRBV6-7 and TRBJ2-1; 9 positions agree with TRBD1. TRBV6-7 is an ORF; its function is uncertain. The CDR3 runs 16 residues. Germline trimming cut 6 bases from V and 1 base from J; bases unmatched to any gene: 7. In DNA form, the CDR3 reads TGTGCCAGCAGGCCCACTGGGACAGGGTCCTACAATGAGCAGTTCTTC. It specifies CASRPTGTGSYNEQFF.

This clone occurred a few times. The chain joins TRBV29-1 to TRBJ1-4; D perhaps matches TRBD1 (5 bases). Germline V lookup: CDR1 SQVTM, CDR2 ANQGSEA. CDR3 length: 14 residues. Trimming pared 5 bases from V and 7 bases from J, leaving 17 bases between. The CDR3: CSVQPGGRVEKLFF. The CDR3 DNA follows: TGCAGCGTTCAACCGGGGGGGAGGGTTGAAAAACTGTTTTTT.

The gene calls are TRBV28 and TRBJ2-1; weak D call: TRBD1 (6 bases). Trimming left V 6 bases short and J 5 bases short, with 11 bases between. Germline CDR1 MDHEN, CDR2 SYDVKM. This CDR3 comprises 13 residues. The CDR3 DNA reads as TGTGCCAGCAGCAAGGACAGTAACAATGAGCAGTTCTTC. Translated, it gives CASSKDSNNEQFF.

This clone was seen only a few times. V and J are TRBV4-3 and TRBJ2-5; the D is unclear. The V end lost 4 bases, the J end lost 0 bases, and 12 bases lay between the germline ends. The CDR3 extends over 15 amino acids. Germline V CDR1 and CDR2: LGHNA, YSLEER. CDR3: CASSLGVGDQETQYF. CDR3 nucleotide sequence: TGCGCCAGCAGCCTTGGCGTTGGAGACCAAGAGACCCAGTACTTC.

There are a few counts of this clone. This chain links TRBV7-3 with TRBJ2-7; D is perhaps TRBD2 (6 bases). CDR1 is SGHTA and CDR2 is FQGTGA in the germline V gene. The V end was cut by 1 base, the J end by 6 bases, with 16 bases between. There are 15 residues in the CDR3. The CDR3 protein is CASSLIPAGFGEQYF. In nucleotides, the CDR3 is TGTGCCAGCAGCTTAATTCCGGCGGGGTTTGGCGAGCAGTACTTC.

The chain employs TRBV19 and TRBJ2-7; tentatively, D is TRBD1 (6 bases). CDR3 length: 15 residues. The germline V and J ends were trimmed by 1 base and 9 bases, with 19 bases remaining between them. Germline V gives CDR1 LNHDA, CDR2 SQIVND (reference sequence). CDR3: CASSIARGPSLAQYF. DNA for the CDR3: TGTGCCAGTAGTATAGCCAGGGGACCCTCTCTCGCGCAGTACTTC.

The chain combines TRBV27 with TRBJ1-1; TRBD1 aligns across 7 bases. In germline, CDR1 is MNHEY, CDR2 SMNVEV (reference sequence). V dropped 4 bases and J dropped 1; count of bases not matched to a gene: 3. CDR3 length equals 14 residues. The CDR3 DNA is TGTGCCAGCAGTTCTCGGACAGGGAACACTGAAGCTTTCTTT. It codes for CASSSRTGNTEAFF.

The gene calls are TRBV5-1 and TRBJ1-2; D uncertain. Trimming shortened V by 4 bases and J by 3 bases, and 13 bases separated the two germline ends. CDR3 size: 14 residues. Germline V gives CDR1 SGHRS, CDR2 YFSETQ. CDR3 sequence (DNA): TGCGCCAGCAGCCAAGATGTTGCGGACTATGGCTACACCTTC. It codes for CASSQDVADYGYTF.

This sequence joins TRBV7-9 and TRBJ2-4, with 10 bases fitting TRBD2. With 0 bases clipped from V and 3 bases from J, the junction kept 11 bases outside the gene matches. The germline gives CDR1 SEHNR, CDR2 FQNEAQ (reference sequence). This CDR3 spans 19 amino acids. CDR3 DNA sequence: TGTGCCAGCAGCTTAGCTCGGGGGCTAGCGGGAGTAAGCAAAAACATTCAGTACTTC. Its translation is CASSLARGLAGVSKNIQYF.

This clone has just a few counts. The rearrangement uses TRBV27 and TRBJ1-2; weak D call: TRBD1 (5 bases). Germline CDR1 reads MNHEY; CDR2 reads SMNVEV (reference sequence). V lost 6 bases to trimming and J lost 4 bases, with 15 bases between them. This CDR3 contains 14 residues. Written as DNA, the CDR3 is TGTGCCAGCAGCCCCGGGGGAGGGAGCTATGGCTACACCTTC. This translates into CASSPGGGSYGYTF.

The V and J genes are TRBV27 and TRBJ1-1; the match to TRBD1 covers 8 bases. V lost 7 bases and J lost 2; bases outside the gene matches: 12. CDR3 length: 16 residues. The germline V gene encodes CDR1 MNHEY and CDR2 SMNVEV (reference sequence). The CDR3, as DNA: TGTGCCAGCACCCCCCACAGGGGGACCAAAAACACTGAAGCTTTCTTT. This gives the protein CASTPHRGTKNTEAFF.

This clone has only a few counts. V usage is TRBV28 and J usage is TRBJ1-5; 7 positions agree with TRBD1. CDR1 and CDR2 from the germline V gene are MDHEN and SYDVKM. The V gene end was trimmed by 5 bases and the J gene end by 4 bases; junction bases not matched to a gene: 14. This CDR3 has 17 residues. In DNA form, the CDR3 reads TGTGCCAGCAGTCCGAGGACAGGAGGTATAAGGAATCAGCCCCAGCATTTT. This translates into CASSPRTGGIRNQPQHF. The variable domain in full, with the rest retrieved from reference TRBV28 and TRBJ1-5, is DVKVTQSSRYLVKRTGEKVFLECVQDMDHENMFWYRQDPGLGLRLIYFSYDVKMKEKGDIPEGYSVSREKKERFSLILESASTNQTSMYLCASSPRTGGIRNQPQHFGDGTRLSIL.

J is TRBJ1-2 and V is TRBV11-2, with D unclear. CDR3 size: 14 residues. Trimming left V 1 base short and J 0 bases short, with 6 bases between. Germline loops: CDR1 SGHAT, CDR2 FQNNGV. The DNA for the CDR3 is TGTGCCAGCAGCTTAGTATTTCCTAACTATGGCTACACCTTC. Protein sequence: CASSLVFPNYGYTF.

This rearrangement joins TRBV5-1 to TRBJ1-1; D is unresolved. The CDR3 sequence is 14 residues long. Germline CDR1 is SGHRS and CDR2 is YFSETQ. The V end lost 4 bases, the J end lost 0 bases, and 10 bases lay between the germline ends. The CDR3 sequence: CASSPRSMNTEAFF. CDR3 in DNA: TGCGCCAGCAGCCCCCGCAGTATGAACACTGAAGCTTTCTTT.